The entry below gives a single T cell receptor (beta chain) sequence along with its context. These data originate in a study of OX40 agonist ivuxolimab in advanced cancers. On the study more broadly: At 0.01 to 10 mg/kg, ivuxolimab was administered intravenously to patients every 2 weeks.

Clones were sequenced by immunoSEQ multiplex PCR, and TCRdb holds only the in-frame ones, with some missing. The profile shows tens of thousands of clones, about 90% of them singletons. Sequences were derived from CD4+ or CD8+ T cells sorted from blood, sampled in a trial of the OX40 agonist ivuxolimab. The source is an adult with an advanced solid tumor such as melanoma, head and neck, liver or kidney cancer.

The DNA of the CDR3 is TGTGCCAGCAGCTTAACCAGGTTGGCCTACGAGCAGTACTTC. Translation: CASSLTRLAYEQYF. This chain links TRBV11-1 with TRBJ2-7; D gene unclear. CDR3 length: 14 amino acids. Germline V lookup: CDR1 SGHAT, CDR2 FQDESV (reference sequence). V shed 2 bases and J shed 2 bases, with 10 bases lying between them. The full variable domain, completed using reference TRBV11-1 and TRBJ2-7, is EAEVAQSPRYKITEKSQAVAFWCDPISGHATLYWYRQILGQGPELLVQFQDESVVDDSQLPKDRFSAERLKGVDSTLKIQPAELGDSAMYLCASSLTRLAYEQYFGPGTRLTVT.